Below, 30 T cell receptor beta chains from the same sample are listed, as sequenced in a study of blood T cell repertoires in COVID-19. Here immunoSEQ multiplex PCR was the method, and the copy in TCRdb shows in-frame clones only, minus some. The sample gives 200,000 or so clones, roughly 79% of which show up once; 6.5% to 8.5% is in the top ten. Input material: peripheral blood. All receptors come from a human donor with acute or convalescent COVID-19. The donor label of this sample is uncertain.

The chain uses TRBV5-1 and TRBJ2-2, with 11 bases aligning to TRBD2. Germline loops: CDR1 SGHRS, CDR2 YFSETQ. The junction had 7 bases not matched to a gene; V was cut back by 4 bases and J by 5 bases. The CDR3 runs to 16 residues. CDR3 nucleotides: TGCGCCAGCAGCCGGGGACTAGCGGATATGACCGGGGAGCTGTTTTTT. Its translation: CASSRGLADMTGELFF. The variable domain in full, completed from reference TRBV5-1 and TRBJ2-2, reads KAGVTQTPRYLIKTRGQQVTLSCSPISGHRSVSWYQQTPGQGLQFLFEYFSETQRNKGNFPGRFSGRQFSNSRSEMNVSTLELGDSALYLCASSRGLADMTGELFFGEGSRLTVL.

V is TRBV10-2 and J is TRBJ2-3; TRBD2 matches at 7 bases. This CDR3 is built from 14 residues. Germline values: CDR1 WSHSY, CDR2 SAAADI. V shed 7 bases and J 4 bases; nucleotides not matched to a gene: 8. CDR3 nucleotide sequence: TGCGCCAGCAAGGAGGGAGGGCCCCCAGATACGCAGTATTTT. It encodes CASKEGGPPDTQYF.

The chain links TRBV19 to TRBJ2-1; D not resolved. Trimming stripped 4 bases from V and 7 bases from J, with 8 bases between. The length of the CDR3 is 12 residues. Germline V gene data show CDR1 as LNHDA and CDR2 as SQIVND (reference sequence). The CDR3 spells CASSRSWNEQFF. The CDR3, as DNA: TGTGCCAGTAGTAGGAGTTGGAATGAGCAGTTCTTC.

V gene TRBV30 combines with J gene TRBJ2-7; 8 nucleotides line up with TRBD1. Germline CDR1 GTSNPN, CDR2 SVGIG (reference sequence). This CDR3 is built from 12 residues. The V and J ends lost 8 bases and 0 bases, in that order; junction bases with no gene match: 3. In DNA, the CDR3 is TGTGCCCAGGGGGCCAGCTCCTACGAGCAGTACTTC. It specifies CAQGASSYEQYF. Filled out from reference TRBV30 and TRBJ2-7, the complete variable domain reads SQTIHQWPATLVQPVGSPLSLECTVEGTSNPNLYWYRQAAGRGLQLLFYSVGIGQISSEVPQNLSASRPQDRQFILSSKKLLLSDSGFYLCAQGASSYEQYFGPGTRLTVT.

The rearrangement links TRBV2 to TRBJ1-5; weak D call: TRBD1 (6 bases). The CDR3 is 15 residues long. CDR1 is SNHLY, CDR2 FYNNEI, per germline. V lost 3 bases, J lost 3 bases, and 12 bases lay in between. CDR3 nucleotide sequence: TGTGCCAGCAGTGATGCAGGGGCTTTCAATCAGCCCCAGCATTTT. Translating it yields CASSDAGAFNQPQHF. The full variable domain, its missing parts supplied by reference TRBV2 and TRBJ1-5, is EPEVTQTPSHQVTQMGQEVILRCVPISNHLYFYWYRQILGQKVEFLVSFYNNEISEKSEIFDDQFSVERPDGSNFTLKIRSTKLEDSAMYFCASSDAGAFNQPQHFGDGTRLSIL.

This clone was seen once. This chain links TRBV19 with TRBJ1-5; D is uncertain. Trimming pared 7 bases from V and 0 bases from J, leaving 10 bases between. Germline lookup yields CDR1 LNHDA and CDR2 SQIVND (reference sequence). The CDR3 is made up of 14 amino acids. As DNA, the CDR3 is TGTGCCAGTACTCCCCAGTTTAGCAATCAGCCCCAGCATTTT. The encoded protein is CASTPQFSNQPQHF.

This clone was observed a few times. V is TRBV4-3 and J is TRBJ1-4; a possible D gene is TRBD1 (5 bases). This CDR3 is built from 15 residues. Germline CDR1 reads LGHNA; CDR2 reads YSLEER. V dropped 0 bases and J dropped 7 bases, with 12 bases sitting between them. In DNA, the CDR3 is TGCGCCAGCAGCCAAGATCTAACAGGTCGTGAAAAACTGTTTTTT. Protein sequence: CASSQDLTGREKLFF.

The chain recombines TRBV7-3 with TRBJ1-4; D perhaps matches TRBD1 (6 bases). CDR1 is SGHTA, CDR2 FQGTGA, per germline. Trimming left V 2 bases short and J 3 bases short, with 10 bases between. This CDR3 region has 15 residues. The CDR3 DNA sequence: TGTGCCAGCAGCTTACGAGGGGGACCTAATGAAAAACTGTTTTTT. Translated, it gives CASSLRGGPNEKLFF.

V and J are TRBV20-1 and TRBJ1-2; D perhaps matches TRBD1 (5 bases). Germline V gene lookup returns CDR1 DFQATT and CDR2 SNEGSKA (reference sequence). This CDR3 comprises 11 residues. Here the CDR3 reads CSVGHFSGYTF. In DNA, the CDR3 is TGCAGCGTTGGACATTTCTCTGGCTACACCTTC.

This clone was seen only a few times. Other nucleotide sequences from this sample produce the same CDR3. The chain couples TRBV4-2 to TRBJ2-1; 12 nucleotides line up with TRBD2. V shed 4 bases and J 4 bases; nucleotides not matched to a gene: 2. This CDR3 comprises 15 residues. Germline CDR1 LGHNA, CDR2 YNFKEQ. CDR3 in DNA: TGTGCCAGCAGCCCCCTAGCGGGAGGGTACAATGAGCAGTTCTTC. This codes for CASSPLAGGYNEQFF.

This rearrangement joins TRBV11-2 to TRBJ2-2; D is ambiguous. CDR1 is SGHAT, CDR2 FQNNGV, per germline. The V end lost 5 bases, the J end lost 5 bases, and 9 bases lay between the germline ends. The CDR3 totals 13 residues. The CDR3 bases are TGTGCCAGCAGCCAGAGGTGGACCGGGGAGCTGTTTTTT. Its translation is CASSQRWTGELFF.

J is TRBJ1-5 and V is TRBV28, with D perhaps TRBD1 (5 bases). CDR1 and CDR2 (germline): MDHEN, SYDVKM. The CDR3 runs to 12 residues. Between the trimmed V and J ends, which lost 6 bases and 7 bases, there was a span of 10 bases. CDR3 sequence (DNA): TGTGCCAGCAGGGGGGGATTGCAGCCCCAGCATTTT. Translated, it gives CASRGGLQPQHF. Full variable domain (remainder filled in from reference TRBV28 and TRBJ1-5): DVKVTQSSRYLVKRTGEKVFLECVQDMDHENMFWYRQDPGLGLRLIYFSYDVKMKEKGDIPEGYSVSREKKERFSLILESASTNQTSMYLCASRGGLQPQHFGDGTRLSIL.

V gene TRBV28 combines with J gene TRBJ1-5; D is ambiguous. Deletions cut 7 bases from V and 2 bases from J, with 9 bases between. Germline loops: CDR1 MDHEN, CDR2 SYDVKM. This CDR3 is 13 amino acids long. In nucleotides, the CDR3 is TGTGCCAGCAAGAGAATTGGCAATCAGCCCCAGCATTTT. Encoded protein: CASKRIGNQPQHF.

The J gene is TRBJ2-1, the V gene TRBV7-2; D not certain. V shed 0 bases and J shed 9 bases, with 12 bases lying between them. The CDR3 is 14 residues long. Germline loops: CDR1 SGHTA, CDR2 FQGNSA. The CDR3 bases are TGTGCCAGCAGCTTAGCGGTAGTGGTAAGTGAGCAGTTCTTC. Its translation: CASSLAVVVSEQFF.

The chain has TRBV6-5 and TRBJ2-3, with TRBD2 identical over 8 bases. The germline gives CDR1 MNHEY, CDR2 SVGAGI. Trimming took 2 bases from V and 1 from J; bases not matched to a gene: 5. This CDR3 is built from 16 residues. CDR3 DNA: TGTGCCAGCAGTTACGACTTAGCGGGACGCACAGATACGCAGTATTTT. Translated, it gives CASSYDLAGRTDTQYF.

The V and J genes are TRBV7-2 and TRBJ1-2, with TRBD1 matching 7 bases. This CDR3 contains 16 residues. The germline V gene encodes CDR1 SGHTA and CDR2 FQGNSA. The V and J ends lost 1 base and 5 bases, in that order; junction bases with no gene match: 10. CDR3 DNA sequence: TGTGCCAGCAGCTTAGTTCCGACAGGGACGGGTTATGGCTACACCTTC. Amino acids: CASSLVPTGTGYGYTF. The complete variable domain, with remaining parts taken from reference TRBV7-2 and TRBJ1-2, reads GAGVSQSPSNKVTEKGKDVELRCDPISGHTALYWYRQSLGQGLEFLIYFQGNSAPDKSGLPSDRFSAERTGGSVSTLTIQRTQQEDSAVYLCASSLVPTGTGYGYTFGSGTRLTVV.

J is TRBJ2-2 and V is TRBV7-3; a weak D match, TRBD2 (6 bases). The V end lost 2 bases, the J end lost 2 bases, and 9 bases lay between the germline ends. In germline, CDR1 is SGHTA, CDR2 FQGTGA. The CDR3 spans 15 residues. Here the CDR3 reads CASSLAGLNTGELFF. CDR3 bases: TGTGCCAGCAGCTTAGCGGGATTAAACACCGGGGAGCTGTTTTTT.

This clone appeared once. Other DNA sequences in this specimen translate into the identical CDR3. The chain links TRBV10-1 to TRBJ2-2; D is undetermined. The CDR3 has 16 residues. In germline, CDR1 is WNHNN, CDR2 SYGVQD (reference sequence). Between the trimmed V and J ends, which lost 2 bases and 0 bases, there was a span of 10 bases. The CDR3, as DNA: TGCGCCAGCAGTGAGCGCGGCCCCCCGAACACCGGGGAGCTGTTTTTT. Translating gives CASSERGPPNTGELFF.

The genes are TRBV7-8 and TRBJ1-1; 7 nucleotides align to TRBD1. The CDR3 totals 15 residues. Germline CDR1 reads SGHVS; CDR2 reads FQNEAQ. With V trimmed by 2 bases and J by 1 base, 4 bases remained unmatched. In nucleotides, the CDR3 is TGTGCCAGCAGCTTAAGGGCAGGGGGGAACACTGAAGCTTTCTTT. Its protein product is CASSLRAGGNTEAFF.

The chain is built from TRBV2 and TRBJ2-1; maybe TRBD2 (5 bases). The CDR3 runs to 13 residues. V lost 4 bases and J 8 bases, leaving 12 bases between the germline ends. Germline V gene lookup returns CDR1 SNHLY and CDR2 FYNNEI. CDR3 loop: CASSGGVGDEQFF. DNA of the CDR3: TGTGCCAGCAGTGGGGGAGTGGGAGATGAGCAGTTCTTC.

The chain recombines TRBV4-3 with TRBJ2-3; 13 nucleotides align to TRBD2. With V trimmed by 3 bases and J by 5 bases, 11 bases remained unmatched. The germline V gene has CDR1 LGHNA and CDR2 YSLEER. This CDR3 contains 18 residues. CDR3 protein: CASSQTFGLAGVGDTQYF. The CDR3, as DNA: TGCGCCAGCAGCCAGACCTTCGGACTAGCGGGAGTGGGAGATACGCAGTATTTT.

The V gene is TRBV5-1, the J gene TRBJ2-7; 8 bases are shared with TRBD2. V was clipped by 4 bases and J by 0 bases; unmatched bases: 6. The CDR3 has 15 amino acids. CDR1 and CDR2 (germline): SGHRS, YFSETQ. The CDR3: CASSTLAGSSYEQYF. CDR3 DNA sequence: TGCGCCAGCAGCACCCTAGCGGGTAGCTCCTACGAGCAGTACTTC.

This clone appeared once. The chain is built from TRBV3-1 (or the pseudogene TRBV3-2) and TRBJ2-7; D is uncertain. Trimming shortened V by 6 bases and J by 2 bases, and 14 bases separated the two germline ends. Germline assignment: CDR1 LGHDT and CDR2 YNNKEL (reference sequence). The CDR3 length is 14 residues. CDR3 bases: TGTGCCAGCAGTTACCGACTTGATGCCTACGAGCAGTACTTC. As protein: CASSYRLDAYEQYF.

This chain joins TRBV4-1 and TRBJ1-4; no reliable D call. The CDR3 is made up of 21 amino acids. Trimming took off 0 bases at V and 4 bases at J, with 27 bases between the two ends. Germline CDR1 and CDR2: MGHRA and YSYEKL. The CDR3 DNA reads TGCGCCAGCAGCCAAGACGCCCCCCGCGGCACAGCGGACCTACTTAATGAAAAACTGTTTTTT. Translation: CASSQDAPRGTADLLNEKLFF.

This chain connects TRBV28 to TRBJ1-1; 7 nucleotides line up with TRBD1. CDR3 length equals 12 residues. J lost 6 bases, V lost 10 bases, and 8 bases had no gene match. The germline V gene encodes CDR1 MDHEN and CDR2 SYDVKM. The CDR3 here is CATIKQGPEAFF. CDR3 DNA sequence: TGTGCCACTATAAAACAGGGGCCTGAAGCTTTCTTT.

The rearrangement links TRBV6-5 to TRBJ1-2; TRBD1 aligns across 8 bases. The CDR3 is made up of 13 amino acids. V was clipped by 10 bases and J by 5 bases; unmatched bases: 9. Germline CDR1 is MNHEY and CDR2 is SVGAGI. The CDR3 region is CAIPDREFYGYTF. Written as DNA, the CDR3 is TGTGCCATCCCGGACAGGGAATTTTATGGCTACACCTTC.

The table lists this clone with a few counts. The chain combines TRBV19 with TRBJ2-7; 8 bases are a match to TRBD1. This CDR3 is built from 14 residues. J lost 2 bases, V lost 10 bases, and 10 bases had no gene match. Germline CDR1 reads LNHDA; CDR2 reads SQIVND (reference sequence). CDR3 DNA sequence: TGTGCCACCCTGGACAGGGAAATTCCCTACGAGCAGTACTTC. Translation: CATLDREIPYEQYF.

The chain combines TRBV18 with TRBJ2-5, with 8 bases matching TRBD2. This CDR3 contains 18 residues. Trimming cost V 3 bases and J 7 bases; bases outside gene matches: 19. CDR1 is KGHSH and CDR2 is LQKENI in the germline V gene. The CDR3 nucleotides are TGTGCCAGCTCACCCATAGGACACCAGGGAAGCGGGAGTTGGACCCAGTACTTC. Its translation is CASSPIGHQGSGSWTQYF. Drawing the rest from reference TRBV18 and TRBJ2-5, the complete variable domain is NAGVMQNPRHLVRRRGQEARLRCSPMKGHSHVYWYRQLPEEGLKFMVYLQKENIIDESGMPKERFSAEFPKEGPSILRIQQVVRGDSAAYFCASSPIGHQGSGSWTQYFGPGTRLLVL.

V usage is TRBV29-1 and J usage is TRBJ2-1; 7 bases fit TRBD1. V shed 7 bases and J 5 bases; nucleotides not matched to a gene: 17. CDR3 size: 16 residues. Germline assignment: CDR1 SQVTM and CDR2 ANQGSEA. The CDR3 nucleotides are TGCAGCGGTGGGGAACCGGGACAGAGAATACACAATGAGCAGTTCTTC. This gives the protein CSGGEPGQRIHNEQFF.

The chain is built from TRBV5-1 and TRBJ2-7; TRBD1 agrees at 8 bases. The length of the CDR3 is 15 residues. The V gene's germline CDR1 is SGHRS and CDR2 YFSETQ. After removal of 4 bases from V and 3 bases from J, the junction contained 9 bases not matched to a gene. CDR3 DNA: TGCGCCAGCAGCATCGACTACAGGGGGAACTACGAGCAGTACTTC. It is translated as CASSIDYRGNYEQYF. Together with reference TRBV5-1 and TRBJ2-7, the CDR3 gives the full variable domain: KAGVTQTPRYLIKTRGQQVTLSCSPISGHRSVSWYQQTPGQGLQFLFEYFSETQRNKGNFPGRFSGRQFSNSRSEMNVSTLELGDSALYLCASSIDYRGNYEQYFGPGTRLTVT.